The 14 T cell receptor beta chains in this list originate from one sample, sequenced in a study of PD-1 blockade in classical Hodgkin lymphoma. Sequencing used immunoSEQ multiplex PCR; TCRdb keeps in-frame clones, though not all of them. The table includes about 110,000 clones, nearly 90% detected once. Every patient was affected by relapse after autologous stem cell transplantation, while exposure to brentuximab vedotin was not uniform. The sample in question was peripheral blood mononuclear cells (PBMCs), obtained before the second cycle of nivolumab. These receptors all stem from a human donor with classical Hodgkin lymphoma.

The CDR3 bases are TGTGCCAGCAGCTTAATCGGGGTGAGCGAGCAGTACTTC. Its translation: CASSLIGVSEQYF. The V and J genes are TRBV7-2 and TRBJ2-7; D may be TRBD2 (5 bases). The CDR3 covers 13 residues. CDR1 SGHTA and CDR2 FQGNSA come from the germline V gene. The V end was cut by 2 bases, the J end by 6 bases, with 11 bases between.

The CDR3 nucleotides read TGTGCCAGCACCTCGACAGGCAACTATGGCTACACCTTC. It specifies CASTSTGNYGYTF. The chain recombines TRBV2 with TRBJ1-2, with D possibly TRBD1 on 6 matching bases. The V gene's germline CDR1 is SNHLY and CDR2 FYNNEI. The CDR3 extends over 13 amino acids. V dropped 7 bases and J dropped 2 bases, with 11 bases sitting between them.

The rearrangement links TRBV2 to TRBJ1-1; TRBD1 matches at 7 bases. Germline CDR1 reads SNHLY; CDR2 reads FYNNEI. CDR3 length: 13 amino acids. V gave up 6 bases and J gave up 6 bases; unmatched junction bases: 7. The CDR3 is CASRARTGAEAFF. DNA for the CDR3: TGTGCCAGCAGAGCACGGACAGGCGCTGAAGCTTTCTTT.

V usage is TRBV11-2 and J usage is TRBJ1-4; unclear D gene. Germline V gene lookup returns CDR1 SGHAT and CDR2 FQNNGV. The CDR3 sequence is 13 residues long. Trimming took off 1 base at V and 8 bases at J, with 8 bases between the two ends. The CDR3 DNA reads as TGTGCCAGCAGCTTAGTATGGCCCGAAAAACTGTTTTTT. Translating gives CASSLVWPEKLFF.

The CDR3 here is CASSWTGVNEKLFF. The CDR3 DNA follows: TGTGCCAGCAGCTGGACAGGGGTTAATGAAAAACTGTTTTTT. This chain uses TRBV7-9 with TRBJ1-4, with 9 bases identical to TRBD1. The CDR3 extends over 14 amino acids. V shed 4 bases and J 4 bases; nucleotides not matched to a gene: 1. CDR1 is SEHNR and CDR2 is FQNEAQ in the germline V gene (reference sequence).

The V call is TRBV10-3, the J call TRBJ2-3, with TRBD1 matching over 9 bases. From germline, CDR1 is ENHRY and CDR2 SYGVKD. This CDR3 comprises 15 residues. With 4 bases clipped from V and 3 bases from J, the junction kept 5 bases outside the gene matches. CDR3 sequence (DNA): TGTGCCATCAGTGTGGGACAGGGCACAACAGATACGCAGTATTTT. Its translation is CAISVGQGTTDTQYF.

V is TRBV30 and J is TRBJ2-7; D may match TRBD1 or TRBD2 (7 bases each). The CDR3 runs to 15 residues. Trimming shortened V by 1 base and J by 4 bases, and 17 bases separated the two germline ends. Germline CDR1 is GTSNPN and CDR2 is SVGIG (reference sequence). Written as DNA, the CDR3 is TGTGCCTGGAGTGAACGGGACAGCGGGATTTACGAGCAGTACTTC. Amino acids: CAWSERDSGIYEQYF.

This clone has only one observation. The J gene is TRBJ1-2, the V gene TRBV13; D might be TRBD1 (6 bases). Germline V gene lookup returns CDR1 PRHDT and CDR2 FYEKMQ (reference sequence). The CDR3 runs 11 residues. V was pared by 3 bases and J by 9 bases, with 8 bases between. The CDR3 region has the DNA TGTGCCAGCAGCTTCACAGGGAGCTACACCTTC. As protein: CASSFTGSYTF.

V gene TRBV6-5 combines with J gene TRBJ1-6, with D possibly TRBD1 on 6 matching bases. Trimming took off 5 bases at V and 5 bases at J, with 10 bases between the two ends. CDR1 MNHEY and CDR2 SVGAGI come from the germline V gene. The CDR3 spans 14 residues. CDR3 residues: CASSRDRHNSPLHF. In DNA, the CDR3 is TGTGCCAGCAGTCGCGACAGGCATAATTCACCCCTCCACTTT.

This clone has only a few counts. The chain uses TRBV4-1 and TRBJ2-7; perhaps D is TRBD1 or TRBD2 (5 bases each). Germline V CDR1 and CDR2: MGHRA, YSYEKL. This CDR3 contains 15 residues. The V end was cut by 1 base, the J end by 2 bases, with 12 bases between. Here the CDR3 reads CASSQVEGQTYEQYF. Written as DNA, the CDR3 is TGCGCCAGCAGCCAAGTAGAGGGGCAGACCTACGAGCAGTACTTC.

The V call is TRBV19, the J call TRBJ2-2; no clear D. Germline CDR1 LNHDA, CDR2 SQIVND (reference sequence). The V end was cut by 3 bases, the J end by 0 bases, with 8 bases between. The CDR3 is made up of 15 amino acids. The CDR3 reads CASSIELPNTGELFF. Written as DNA, the CDR3 is TGTGCCAGTAGTATTGAGCTTCCGAACACCGGGGAGCTGTTTTTT. The complete variable domain, with remaining parts taken from reference TRBV19 and TRBJ2-2, reads DGGITQSPKYLFRKEGQNVTLSCEQNLNHDAMYWYRQDPGQGLRLIYYSQIVNDFQKGDIAEGYSVSREKKESFPLTVTSAQKNPTAFYLCASSIELPNTGELFFGEGSRLTVL.

The chain employs TRBV5-1 and TRBJ2-3; 7 bases agree with TRBD1. The CDR3 runs to 14 residues. Germline-derived CDR1 and CDR2 are SGHRS and YFSETQ. V lost 4 bases and J lost 0; bases outside the gene matches: 2. The CDR3 DNA follows: TGCGCCAGCAGCAGGGGACAGAGCACAGATACGCAGTATTTT. Its translation: CASSRGQSTDTQYF.

The chain combines TRBV6-5 with TRBJ1-5; 8 bases line up with TRBD1. With 5 bases clipped from V and 0 bases from J, the junction kept 3 bases outside the gene matches. CDR1 MNHEY and CDR2 SVGAGI come from the germline V gene. This CDR3 has 15 residues. As DNA, the CDR3 is TGTGCCAGCAGTAGGACAGGGAATAGCAATCAGCCCCAGCATTTT. This gives the protein CASSRTGNSNQPQHF.

The V and J genes are TRBV5-1 and TRBJ2-7, with 7 bases fitting TRBD2. CDR1 SGHRS and CDR2 YFSETQ come from the germline V gene. V shed 4 bases and J 6 bases; nucleotides not matched to a gene: 4. CDR3 length equals 12 residues. DNA of the CDR3: TGCGCCAGCAGCCGGGGGGATAGCGAGCAGTACTTC. It encodes CASSRGDSEQYF.